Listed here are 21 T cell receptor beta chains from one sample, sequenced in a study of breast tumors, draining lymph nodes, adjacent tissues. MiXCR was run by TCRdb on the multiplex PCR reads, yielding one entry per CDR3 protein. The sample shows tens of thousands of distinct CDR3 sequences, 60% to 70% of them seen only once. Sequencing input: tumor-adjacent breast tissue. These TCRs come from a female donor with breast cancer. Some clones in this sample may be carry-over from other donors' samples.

The CDR3 loop is CATMGGTYEQYF. Written as DNA, the CDR3 is TGTGCCACGATGGGGGGGACCTACGAGCAGTACTTC. The chain recombines TRBV28 with TRBJ2-7, with 7 nucleotides matching TRBD2. CDR1 MDHEN and CDR2 SYDVKM come from the germline V gene. Unmatched junction bases numbered 5, after V lost 10 bases and J lost 2 bases. The CDR3 loop spans 12 amino acids.

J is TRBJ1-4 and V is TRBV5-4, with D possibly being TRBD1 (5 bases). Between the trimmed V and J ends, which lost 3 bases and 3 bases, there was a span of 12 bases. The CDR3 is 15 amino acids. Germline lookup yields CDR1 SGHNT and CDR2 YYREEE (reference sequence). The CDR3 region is CASSSDPGPNEKLFF. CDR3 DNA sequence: TGTGCCAGCAGCTCCGATCCGGGACCTAATGAAAAACTGTTTTTT.

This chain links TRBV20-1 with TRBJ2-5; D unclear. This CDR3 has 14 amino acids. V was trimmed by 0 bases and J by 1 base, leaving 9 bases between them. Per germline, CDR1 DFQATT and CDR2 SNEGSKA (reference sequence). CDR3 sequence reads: CSARDNRFQETQYF. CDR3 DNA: TGCAGTGCTAGAGATAACCGGTTCCAAGAGACCCAGTACTTC.

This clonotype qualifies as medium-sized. The chain's CDR3 is CASSLAGANVLTF. In DNA, the CDR3 is TGTGCCAGCAGCTTAGCTGGGGCCAACGTCCTGACTTTC. The chain combines TRBV7-8 with TRBJ2-6, with D unclear. There are 13 residues in the CDR3. Germline loops: CDR1 SGHVS, CDR2 FQNEAQ. Deletions cut 0 bases from V and 3 bases from J, with 0 bases between.

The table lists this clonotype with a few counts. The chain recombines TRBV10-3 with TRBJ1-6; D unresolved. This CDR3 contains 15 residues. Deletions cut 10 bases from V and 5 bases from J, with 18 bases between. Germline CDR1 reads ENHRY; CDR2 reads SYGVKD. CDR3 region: CATTLNSPDNSPLHF. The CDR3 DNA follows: TGTGCCACCACGCTAAATTCCCCGGATAATTCACCCCTCCACTTT.

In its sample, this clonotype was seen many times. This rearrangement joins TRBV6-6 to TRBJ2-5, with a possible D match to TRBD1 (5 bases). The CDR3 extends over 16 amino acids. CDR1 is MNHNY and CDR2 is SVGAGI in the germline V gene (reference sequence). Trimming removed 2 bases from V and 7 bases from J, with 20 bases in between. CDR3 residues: CASSYESANVGVTQYF. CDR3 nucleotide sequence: TGTGCCAGCAGTTACGAATCGGCCAATGTAGGGGTGACCCAGTACTTC.

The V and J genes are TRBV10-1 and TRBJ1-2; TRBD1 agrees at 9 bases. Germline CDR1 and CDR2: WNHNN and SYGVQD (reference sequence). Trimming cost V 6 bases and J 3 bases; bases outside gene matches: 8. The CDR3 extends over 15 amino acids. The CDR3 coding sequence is TGCGCCAGCAGGGGACAGGGAGACCGCTACTATGGCTACACCTTC. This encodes CASRGQGDRYYGYTF.

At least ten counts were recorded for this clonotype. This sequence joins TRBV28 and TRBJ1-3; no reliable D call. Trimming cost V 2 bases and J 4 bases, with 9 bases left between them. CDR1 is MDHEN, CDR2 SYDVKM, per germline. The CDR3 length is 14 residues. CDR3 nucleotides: TGTGCCAGCAGTTTACCGGGGTTCGGAAACACCATATATTTT. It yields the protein CASSLPGFGNTIYF.

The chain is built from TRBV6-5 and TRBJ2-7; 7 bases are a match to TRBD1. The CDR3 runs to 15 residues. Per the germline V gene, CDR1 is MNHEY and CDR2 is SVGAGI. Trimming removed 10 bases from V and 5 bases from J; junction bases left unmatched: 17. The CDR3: CATTRSQNTGDEQYF. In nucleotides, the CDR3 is TGTGCCACTACTCGGTCCCAAAATACAGGGGACGAGCAGTACTTC.

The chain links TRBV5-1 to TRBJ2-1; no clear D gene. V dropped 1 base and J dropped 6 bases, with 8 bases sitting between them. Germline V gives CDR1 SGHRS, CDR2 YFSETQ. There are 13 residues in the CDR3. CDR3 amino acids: CASSLQASNEQFF. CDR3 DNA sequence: TGCGCCAGCAGCTTGCAAGCTTCCAATGAGCAGTTCTTC.

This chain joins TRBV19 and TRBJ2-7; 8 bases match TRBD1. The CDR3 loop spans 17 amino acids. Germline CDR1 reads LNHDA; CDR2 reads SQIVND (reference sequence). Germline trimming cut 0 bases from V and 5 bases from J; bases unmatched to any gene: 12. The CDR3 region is CASSIEFGAGGAHEQYF. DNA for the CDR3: TGTGCCAGTAGTATAGAGTTTGGGGCAGGGGGCGCGCACGAGCAGTACTTC.

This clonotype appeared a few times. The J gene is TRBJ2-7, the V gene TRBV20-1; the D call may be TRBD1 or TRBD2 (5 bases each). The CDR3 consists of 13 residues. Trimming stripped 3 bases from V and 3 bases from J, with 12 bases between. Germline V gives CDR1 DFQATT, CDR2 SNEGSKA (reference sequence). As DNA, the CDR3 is TGCAGTGCTAGTGGTGGGACCTTCTACGAGCAGTACTTC. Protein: CSASGGTFYEQYF.

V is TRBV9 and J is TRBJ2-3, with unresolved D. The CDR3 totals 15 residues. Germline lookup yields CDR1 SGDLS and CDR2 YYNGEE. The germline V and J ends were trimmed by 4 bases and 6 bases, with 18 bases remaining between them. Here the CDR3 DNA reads TGTGCCAGCAGCCTCTCTCATGCTAGGGTGGATACGCAGTATTTT. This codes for CASSLSHARVDTQYF.

The CDR3 nucleotides read TGCGCCAGCAGCCAGCGGGTCAAAAGCGGGAGTTACGAGCAGTACTTC. Protein sequence: CASSQRVKSGSYEQYF. The chain carries TRBV4-1 and TRBJ2-7, with 8 bases matching TRBD2. Germline V gene data show CDR1 as MGHRA and CDR2 as YSYEKL. Unmatched junction bases numbered 11, after V lost 3 bases and J lost 4 bases. CDR3 length: 16 residues.

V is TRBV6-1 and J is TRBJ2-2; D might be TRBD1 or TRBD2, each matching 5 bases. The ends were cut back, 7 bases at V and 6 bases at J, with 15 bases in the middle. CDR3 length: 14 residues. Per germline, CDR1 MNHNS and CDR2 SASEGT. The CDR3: CASIWGKPAGELFF. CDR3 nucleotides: TGTGCCAGCATTTGGGGGAAACCGGCCGGGGAGCTGTTTTTT.

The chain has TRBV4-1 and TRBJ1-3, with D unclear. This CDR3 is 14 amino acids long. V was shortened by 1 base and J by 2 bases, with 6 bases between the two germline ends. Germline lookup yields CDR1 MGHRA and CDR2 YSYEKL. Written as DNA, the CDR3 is TGCGCCAGCAGCCAAGTCGGAACTGGAAACACCATATATTTT. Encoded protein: CASSQVGTGNTIYF.

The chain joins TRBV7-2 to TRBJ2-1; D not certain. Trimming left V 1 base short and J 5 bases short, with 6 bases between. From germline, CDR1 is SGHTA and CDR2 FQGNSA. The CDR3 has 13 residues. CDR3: CASSLGRHNEQFF. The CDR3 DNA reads TGTGCCAGCAGCTTAGGCAGACACAATGAGCAGTTCTTC.

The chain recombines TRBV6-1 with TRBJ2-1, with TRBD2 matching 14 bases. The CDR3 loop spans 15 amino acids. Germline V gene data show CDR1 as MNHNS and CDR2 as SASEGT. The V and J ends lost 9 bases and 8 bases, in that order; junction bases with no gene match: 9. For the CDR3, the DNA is TGTGCCAGTGGACTAGCGGGAGGCGGGGGCTATGAGCAGTTCTTC. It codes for CASGLAGGGGYEQFF.

The CDR3: CASSYVGDGYTF. The CDR3 DNA reads as TGTGCCAGCAGTTACGTTGGGGATGGCTACACCTTC. The chain couples TRBV6-6 to TRBJ1-2; no reliable D call. The CDR3 contains 12 residues. V was cut by 2 bases and J by 6 bases, with 7 bases left in between. Germline lookup yields CDR1 MNHNY and CDR2 SVGAGI (reference sequence).

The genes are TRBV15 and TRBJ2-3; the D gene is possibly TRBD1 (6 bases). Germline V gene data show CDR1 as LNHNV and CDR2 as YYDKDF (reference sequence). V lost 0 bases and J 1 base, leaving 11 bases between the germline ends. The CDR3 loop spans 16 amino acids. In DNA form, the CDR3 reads TGTGCCACCAGCAGAGATGCCAGGGGCGGCACAGATACGCAGTATTTT. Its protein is CATSRDARGGTDTQYF.

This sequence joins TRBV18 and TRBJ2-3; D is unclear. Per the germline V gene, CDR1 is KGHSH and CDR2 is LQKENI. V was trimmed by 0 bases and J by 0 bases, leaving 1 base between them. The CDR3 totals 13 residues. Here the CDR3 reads CASSPPSTDTQYF. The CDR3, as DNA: TGTGCCAGCTCACCACCAAGCACAGATACGCAGTATTTT.